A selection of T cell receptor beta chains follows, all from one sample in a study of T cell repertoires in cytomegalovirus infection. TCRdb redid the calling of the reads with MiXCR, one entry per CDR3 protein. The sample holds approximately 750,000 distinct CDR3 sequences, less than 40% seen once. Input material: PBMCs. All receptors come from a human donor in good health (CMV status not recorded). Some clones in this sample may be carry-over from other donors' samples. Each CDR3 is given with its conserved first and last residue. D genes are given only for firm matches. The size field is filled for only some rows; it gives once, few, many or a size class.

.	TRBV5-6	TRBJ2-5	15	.	TGTGCCAGCAGCTTGTCAACAGGGTTGCAAGAGACCCAGTACTTC	CASSLSTGLQETQYF
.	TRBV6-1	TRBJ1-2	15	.	TGTGCCAGCAGCCCGTGGGGGGACGGCGGGCATGGCTACACCTTC	CASSPWGDGGHGYTF
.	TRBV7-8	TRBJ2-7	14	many	TGTGCCAGCAGCGGGCGGCTAGGACGCTACGAGCAGTACTTC	CASSGRLGRYEQYF
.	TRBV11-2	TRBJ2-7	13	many	TGTGCCAGCAGCTTAGCAACACCCTACGAGCAGTACTTC	CASSLATPYEQYF
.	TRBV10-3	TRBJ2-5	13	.	TGTGCCATCAGTGGGGGAGAATTTGAGACCCAGTACTTC	CAISGGEFETQYF
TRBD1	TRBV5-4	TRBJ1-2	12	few	TGTGCCAGCAGCGAAGGGACAGGGGCGCGGACCTTC	CASSEGTGARTF
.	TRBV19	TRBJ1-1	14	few	TGTGCCAGTACCCACGGAGGGGTGCTCACTGAAGCTTTCTTT	CASTHGGVLTEAFF
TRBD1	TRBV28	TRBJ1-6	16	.	TGTGCCAGCAGTCCAGGTGGTCAGGGGGCCTATTCACCCCTCCACTTT	CASSPGGQGAYSPLHF
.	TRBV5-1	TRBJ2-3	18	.	TGCGCCAGCAGCTGGGCCTTCAGGTCGGGGGCCAACACAGATACGCAGTATTTT	CASSWAFRSGANTDTQYF
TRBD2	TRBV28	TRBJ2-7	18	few	TGTGCCAGCCGCAACAGCGGGGAGAGGGTTCCTACAACCTACGAGCAGTACTTC	CASRNSGERVPTTYEQYF